These T cell receptor beta chains were read from a single sample in a study of blood T cell repertoires in COVID-19. The repertoire was sequenced with immunoSEQ multiplex PCR; TCRdb's copy has only in-frame clones and lacks some. The repertoire consists of about 140,000 clones, with approximately 83% occurring once and the leading ten covering roughly 5%. Sequenced input: PBMCs or T cells enriched from blood (not recorded which). These receptors came from a man between 65 and 80 years old who had been exposed to COVID-19. The CDR3 runs from the conserved cysteine through the conserved F or W. D genes are given only for firm matches. Some rows have no size entry. The others give once, few or many, or a class for an expanded clone.

TRBJ1-3	.	TRBV18	.	CASSPRTAVDGNTIYF	TGTGCCAGCTCCCCGAGGACAGCGGTCGACGGAAACACCATATATTTT
TRBJ1-2	.	TRBV5-5	TRBD1	CASSLSDRGVYGGYTF	TGTGCCAGCAGCTTGTCGGACAGGGGCGTTTATGGCGGCTACACCTTC
TRBJ2-3	.	TRBV7-9	TRBD1	CASSRFAGTGRTDTQYF	TGTGCCAGCAGCCGTTTCGCCGGGACAGGGAGAACAGATACGCAGTATTTT
TRBJ2-2	.	TRBV7-2	.	CASSWGVFGELFF	TGTGCCAGCAGCTGGGGGGTGTTCGGGGAGCTGTTTTTT
TRBJ2-3	.	TRBV7-2	TRBD2	CASSPQRGAPGGTQYF	TGTGCCAGCAGCCCCCAGCGGGGGGCCCCGGGAGGGACGCAGTATTTT
TRBJ1-2	.	TRBV27	.	CASSLSRQAHGYTF	TGTGCCAGCAGTTTATCACGACAGGCTCATGGCTACACCTTC
TRBJ1-2	.	TRBV9	.	CASGLGAINYGYTF	TGTGCCAGTGGATTGGGGGCAATTAACTATGGCTACACCTTC
TRBJ1-5	few	TRBV29-1	.	CSVGVTGNSNQPQHF	TGCAGCGTTGGAGTCACAGGGAATAGCAATCAGCCCCAGCATTTT
TRBJ1-1	.	TRBV29-1	.	CSVDDRRSHMNTEAFF	TGCAGCGTCGACGACCGAAGGAGTCACATGAACACTGAAGCTTTCTTT
TRBJ1-1	once	TRBV5-1	.	CASSLGGSNTEAFF	TGCGCCAGCAGCTTGGGCGGGTCGAACACTGAAGCTTTCTTT
TRBJ2-2	once	TRBV6-2/TRBV6-3	TRBD1	CASSQNRGGNTGELFF	TGTGCCAGCAGTCAGAACAGAGGGGGCAACACCGGGGAGCTGTTTTTT
TRBJ2-3	once	TRBV4-3	TRBD2	CASSQDMLAGGDTQYF	TGCGCCAGCAGCCAAGATATGCTAGCGGGGGGAGATACGCAGTATTTT
TRBJ2-7	.	TRBV28	TRBD1	CASRGQGSSYEQYF	TGTGCCAGCAGGGGACAGGGTAGCTCCTACGAGCAGTACTTC
TRBJ2-5	.	TRBV21-1	.	CASSKVEVRETQYF	TGTGCCAGCAGCAAAGTAGAGGTAAGGGAGACCCAGTACTTC
TRBJ2-1	.	TRBV11-3	TRBD2	CASSLAGGSYNEQFF	TGTGCCAGCAGCCTAGCGGGAGGCTCCTACAATGAGCAGTTCTTC
TRBJ1-1	.	TRBV28	.	CASSSTGNTEAFF	TGTGCCAGCAGCTCGACAGGGAACACTGAAGCTTTCTTT
TRBJ1-2	once	TRBV14	.	CASSQGGRAYGYTF	TGTGCCAGCAGCCAAGGGGGCAGGGCCTATGGCTACACCTTC
TRBJ2-1	.	TRBV19	TRBD2	CASSIGSAGGEQFF	TGTGCCAGTAGTATAGGGTCAGCGGGAGGTGAGCAGTTCTTC
TRBJ1-5	few	TRBV21-1	.	CASRTEGNQPQHF	TGTGCCAGCAGGACAGAGGGCAATCAGCCCCAGCATTTT
TRBJ1-1	.	TRBV19	TRBD1	CASSPLLGDRGKVEAFF	TGTGCCAGTAGTCCCCTCCTAGGGGACAGAGGCAAAGTTGAAGCTTTCTTT
TRBJ2-7	.	TRBV27	.	CASSRSGFRSYEQYF	TGTGCCAGCAGCCGCTCCGGGTTCCGCTCCTACGAGCAGTACTTC
TRBJ2-1	.	TRBV7-9	TRBD2	CASSSRLAGGSYPNEQFF	TGTGCCAGCAGCTCCAGACTAGCGGGAGGGTCCTACCCCAATGAGCAGTTCTTC
TRBJ2-7	.	TRBV6-1	TRBD2	CASSGSSGGTGHEQYF	TGTGCCAGCAGTGGTTCTAGCGGGGGGACCGGCCACGAGCAGTACTTC
TRBJ2-3	.	TRBV29-1	TRBD2	CSAPGLAGGFTDTQYF	TGCAGCGCCCCCGGGCTAGCGGGGGGCTTCACAGATACGCAGTATTTT
TRBJ2-3	.	TRBV6-5	TRBD2	CATRLAGGSTDTQYF	TGTGCCACCAGACTAGCGGGGGGGTCAACAGATACGCAGTATTTT
TRBJ1-5	.	TRBV7-2	.	CASSRSGGPNQPQHF	TGTGCCAGCAGCCGCTCTGGAGGTCCGAATCAGCCCCAGCATTTT
TRBJ2-3	.	TRBV6-5	.	CASSYGSGGTDTQYF	TGTGCCAGCAGTTACGGGTCGGGAGGCACAGATACGCAGTATTTT
TRBJ2-7	.	TRBV3-1/TRBV3-2	.	CASSRHYEQYF	TGTGCCAGCAGCCGACACTACGAGCAGTACTTC
TRBJ1-5	.	TRBV28	.	CASSLGQGNNQPQHF	TGTGCCAGCAGTTTAGGGCAGGGGAACAATCAGCCCCAGCATTTT
TRBJ2-7	.	TRBV18	TRBD1	CASSSVQGAGEQYF	TGTGCCAGCTCATCCGTCCAGGGGGCGGGGGAGCAGTACTTC
TRBJ2-2	.	TRBV9	.	CASSEAATNTGELFF	TGTGCCAGCAGCGAGGCGGCAACTAACACCGGGGAGCTGTTTTTT
TRBJ1-1	.	TRBV19	.	CASSIGRGSMNTEAFF	TGTGCCAGTAGTATTGGGCGGGGCTCCATGAACACTGAAGCTTTCTTT
TRBJ2-1	.	TRBV29-1	TRBD2	CSVEETSGGGEQFF	TGCAGCGTTGAGGAGACTAGCGGGGGAGGTGAGCAGTTCTTC
TRBJ1-1	.	TRBV5-1	TRBD1	CASSFLTGPGTEAFF	TGCGCCAGCAGCTTTCTGACAGGGCCCGGCACTGAAGCTTTCTTT
TRBJ2-7	.	TRBV28	.	CASSPGAYEQYF	TGTGCCAGCAGCCCGGGGGCCTACGAGCAGTACTTC
TRBJ1-5	.	TRBV6-1	.	CASREGQVSHPQHF	TGTGCCAGCAGGGAAGGACAAGTATCCCATCCCCAGCATTTT
TRBJ2-7	few	TRBV9	.	CASSVGGQSAYEQYF	TGTGCCAGCAGCGTGGGGGGGCAGTCCGCCTACGAGCAGTACTTC
TRBJ2-7	.	TRBV10-2	TRBD2	CATKGLARSYEQYF	TGCGCCACCAAGGGACTAGCGCGTTCCTACGAGCAGTACTTC